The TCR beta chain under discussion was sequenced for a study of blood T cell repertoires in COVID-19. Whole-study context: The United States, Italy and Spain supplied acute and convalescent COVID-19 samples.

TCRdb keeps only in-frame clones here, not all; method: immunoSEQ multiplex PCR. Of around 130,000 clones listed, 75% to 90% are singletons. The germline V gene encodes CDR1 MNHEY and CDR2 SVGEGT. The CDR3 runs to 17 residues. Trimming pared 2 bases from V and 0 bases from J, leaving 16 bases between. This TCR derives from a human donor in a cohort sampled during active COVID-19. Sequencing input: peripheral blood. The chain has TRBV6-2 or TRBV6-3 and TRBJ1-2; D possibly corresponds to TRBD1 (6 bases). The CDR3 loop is CASSYIPWTVTNYGYTF. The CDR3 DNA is TGTGCCAGCAGTTACATCCCCTGGACAGTAACTAACTATGGCTACACCTTC.